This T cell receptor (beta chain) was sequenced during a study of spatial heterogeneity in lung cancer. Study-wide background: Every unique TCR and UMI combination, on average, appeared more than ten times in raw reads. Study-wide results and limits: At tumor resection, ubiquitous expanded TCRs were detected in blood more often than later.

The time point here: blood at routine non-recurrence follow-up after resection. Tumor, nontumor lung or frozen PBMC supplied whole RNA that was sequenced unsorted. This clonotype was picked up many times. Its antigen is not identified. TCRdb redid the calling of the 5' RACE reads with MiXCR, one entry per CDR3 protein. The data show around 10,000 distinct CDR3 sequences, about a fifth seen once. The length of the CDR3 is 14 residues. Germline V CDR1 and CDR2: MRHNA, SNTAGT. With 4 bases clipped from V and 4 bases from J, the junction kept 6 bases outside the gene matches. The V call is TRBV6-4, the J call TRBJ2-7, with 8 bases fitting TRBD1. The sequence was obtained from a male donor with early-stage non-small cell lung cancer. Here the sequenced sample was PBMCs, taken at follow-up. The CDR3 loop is CASSAYGQGYEQYF. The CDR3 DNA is TGTGCCAGCAGTGCGTATGGACAGGGTTACGAGCAGTACTTC.